Presented here are 12 T cell receptor beta chains from one specimen sequenced in a study of identical twins. One entry per CDR3 protein results from TCRdb running MiXCR on the 5' RACE reads. The data hold hundreds of thousands of distinct CDR3 sequences, with 6% to 6.5% observed a single time. The source material was naive T cells sorted from blood. The receptors come from a young man in good health.

In its sample, this clonotype was seen many times. This chain joins TRBV20-1 and TRBJ2-3; TRBD2 matches at 13 bases. The V segment lost 6 bases and the J segment 3 bases; nucleotides outside the gene matches: 6. The CDR3 totals 15 residues. Germline CDR1 reads DFQATT; CDR2 reads SNEGSKA (reference sequence). The CDR3 reads CSALGLAGVTDTQYF. CDR3 in DNA: TGCAGTGCGCTTGGACTAGCGGGAGTGACAGATACGCAGTATTTT.

This clonotype came up a few times. The V gene is TRBV12-3 or TRBV12-4, the J gene TRBJ2-1, with 9 bases aligning to TRBD1. With 5 bases clipped from V and 5 bases from J, the junction kept 7 bases outside the gene matches. The CDR3 has 15 amino acids. The CDR3 loop reads CASSPPDRGDNEQFF. The CDR3 region has the DNA TGTGCCAGCAGTCCCCCGGACAGGGGTGACAATGAGCAGTTCTTC.

In its sample, this clonotype was seen many times. The chain is built from TRBV11-2 and TRBJ2-1, with 14 positions matching TRBD2. The CDR3 spans 18 residues. Germline V gene sequence: CDR1 SGHAT, CDR2 FQNNGV. Trimming cost V 1 base and J 3 bases; bases outside gene matches: 5. The CDR3 sequence is CASSLGGTSGGNYNEQFF. CDR3 DNA: TGTGCCAGCAGCTTAGGCGGGACTAGCGGGGGAAACTACAATGAGCAGTTCTTC.

This clonotype came up many times. The chain recombines TRBV12-3 or TRBV12-4 with TRBJ1-3; no clear D gene. V lost 1 base and J 0 bases, leaving 4 bases between the germline ends. The CDR3 sequence is 14 residues long. In DNA, the CDR3 is TGTGCCAGCAGTTTAGGGGTCTCTGGAAACACCATATATTTT. It yields the protein CASSLGVSGNTIYF.

This clonotype appeared a few times. The genes are TRBV14 and TRBJ1-1; D ambiguous. The CDR3 extends over 16 amino acids. Trimming removed 4 bases at V and 0 bases at J, with 15 bases between. Per germline, CDR1 SGHDN and CDR2 FVKESK. DNA for the CDR3: TGTGCCAGCAGCCCGATTTTAGGAGGGTTGAACACTGAAGCTTTCTTT. It is translated as CASSPILGGLNTEAFF.

This clonotype occurred a few times. The chain is built from TRBV19 and TRBJ1-2, with D possibly matching TRBD1 (5 bases). In germline, CDR1 is LNHDA, CDR2 SQIVND (reference sequence). The CDR3 sequence is 11 residues long. Trimming left V 6 bases short and J 7 bases short, with 9 bases between. The CDR3 is CASREGLGYTF. DNA for the CDR3: TGTGCCAGTAGAGAGGGGCTTGGCTACACCTTC. The full variable domain, rest sourced from reference TRBV19 and TRBJ1-2, is DGGITQSPKYLFRKEGQNVTLSCEQNLNHDAMYWYRQDPGQGLRLIYYSQIVNDFQKGDIAEGYSVSREKKESFPLTVTSAQKNPTAFYLCASREGLGYTFGSGTRLTVV.

V and J are TRBV5-6 and TRBJ2-3; D remains unclear. V dropped 1 base and J dropped 2 bases, with 5 bases sitting between them. Germline-derived CDR1 and CDR2 are SGHDT and YYEEEE. The CDR3 is 13 residues long. Here the CDR3 reads CASSLYLTDTQYF. The CDR3 DNA reads TGTGCCAGCAGCTTGTACCTCACAGATACGCAGTATTTT.

A few counts support this clonotype. The rearrangement joins TRBV30 to TRBJ2-7; D uncertain. V lost 2 bases and J lost 6, with 20 bases in between. The CDR3 spans 15 residues. The germline V gene has CDR1 GTSNPN and CDR2 SVGIG (reference sequence). The CDR3 coding sequence is TGTGCCTGGAGTTGGGCAGCTGAAAATTGGGGCGAGCAGTACTTC. Amino acid sequence: CAWSWAAENWGEQYF.

In its sample, this clonotype was seen many times. V is TRBV20-1 and J is TRBJ2-7; 8 positions match TRBD2. Germline V gene lookup returns CDR1 DFQATT and CDR2 SNEGSKA (reference sequence). V dropped 2 bases and J dropped 1; count of bases not matched to a gene: 4. The CDR3 consists of 14 residues. CDR3 amino acids: CSARSGGFSYEQYF. In DNA, the CDR3 is TGCAGTGCTAGAAGCGGGGGCTTTTCCTACGAGCAGTACTTC.

This rearrangement joins TRBV6-2 or TRBV6-3 to TRBJ2-3; 8 bases fit TRBD1. The junction had 11 bases not matched to a gene; V was cut back by 1 base and J by 2 bases. This CDR3 is built from 18 residues. The germline V gene has CDR1 MNHEY and CDR2 SVGEGT. CDR3 sequence: CASSYWHPDRVDTDTQYF. The CDR3 DNA reads TGTGCCAGCAGTTACTGGCACCCGGACAGGGTAGACACAGATACGCAGTATTTT.

In this sample, this clonotype turned up many times. Here the CDR3 reads CASSYGVAKYF. The CDR3 region has the DNA TGTGCCAGCAGTTACGGAGTGGCTAAGTATTTT. The chain is built from TRBV6-2 or TRBV6-3 and TRBJ2-3; no reliable D call. V lost 2 bases to trimming and J lost 13 bases, with 10 bases between them. Germline loops: CDR1 MNHEY, CDR2 SVGEGT. The CDR3 is 11 residues long.

This clonotype showed up many times. This chain connects TRBV7-9 to TRBJ1-1; D is uncertain. CDR1 is SEHNR, CDR2 FQNEAQ, per germline (reference sequence). The ends were cut back, 8 bases at V and 1 base at J, with 11 bases in the middle. CDR3 length equals 13 residues. In nucleotides, the CDR3 is TGTGCCAGCCAAGAGGGTTGGAACACTGAAGCTTTCTTT. This codes for CASQEGWNTEAFF.